The clone carrying this T cell receptor beta chain was observed many times. Antigen unknown. Trimming took off 8 bases at V and 5 bases at J, with 6 bases between the two ends. This CDR3 spans 11 amino acids. This sample was taken from a study of T-cell reconstitution after alpha-beta-depleted transplantation in children. Researchers prepared the TCRbeta library using unique molecular identifiers, the study reports. TCRdb re-analysed the PCR reads in MiXCR, keeping a single row per CDR3 protein. The top ten clones hold around 0.79% of a sample with around 700,000 distinct CDR3 sequences, 13% of them seen once. Study-wide results and limits: Hyperexpanded clones declined; after one year, newly produced T cells mostly supplied diversity. Certain patients had high TCRbeta diversity at day 60, and it came from recipient T cells and thymic progenitors that survived. It was reported that alpha-beta T cells came from several hundred expanded graft clones (about two months after transplant).

This sample comprised PBMCs, obtained before TCRalphabeta/CD19-depleted stem cell transplant. This rearrangement joins TRBV12-3 or TRBV12-4 to TRBJ2-2, with a weak D call TRBD2 (5 bases). The receptor's source is a girl aged 2 to 10 with congenital amegakaryocytic thrombocytopenia, due to receive a stem cell transplant. The CDR3 DNA reads as TGTGCCAGCGGGAGAACCGGGGAGCTGTTTTTT. Protein: CASGRTGELFF.